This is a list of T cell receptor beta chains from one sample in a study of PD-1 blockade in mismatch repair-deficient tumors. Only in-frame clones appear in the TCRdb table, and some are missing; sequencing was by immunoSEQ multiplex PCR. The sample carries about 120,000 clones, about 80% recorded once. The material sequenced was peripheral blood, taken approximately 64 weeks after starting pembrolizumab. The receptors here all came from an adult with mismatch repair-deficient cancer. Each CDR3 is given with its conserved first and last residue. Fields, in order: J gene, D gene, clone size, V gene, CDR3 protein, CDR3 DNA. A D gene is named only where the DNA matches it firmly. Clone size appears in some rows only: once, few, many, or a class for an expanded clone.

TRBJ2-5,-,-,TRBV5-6,CASSLHGRETQYF,TGTGCCAGCAGCTTGCACGGCCGGGAGACCCAGTACTTC
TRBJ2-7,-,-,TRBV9,CASSVVVTKVYEQYF,TGTGCCAGCAGCGTAGTGGTGACAAAAGTCTACGAGCAGTACTTC
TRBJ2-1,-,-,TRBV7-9,CASSLDGGAWVNEQFF,TGTGCCAGCAGCTTAGATGGGGGGGCATGGGTCAATGAGCAGTTCTTC
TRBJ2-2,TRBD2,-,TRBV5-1,CASSRGTSGASTGELFF,TGCGCCAGCAGCAGAGGGACTAGCGGGGCCTCGACCGGGGAGCTGTTTTTT
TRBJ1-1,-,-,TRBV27,CASSLGTEAFF,TGTGCCAGCAGTTTAGGAACTGAAGCTTTCTTT
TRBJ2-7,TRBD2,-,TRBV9,CASSFLAESYEQYF,TGTGCCAGCAGCTTCCTAGCGGAAAGCTACGAGCAGTACTTC
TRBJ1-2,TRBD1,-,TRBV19,CASSPRQGLNYGYTF,TGTGCCAGTAGTCCCAGACAGGGGTTAAACTATGGCTACACCTTC
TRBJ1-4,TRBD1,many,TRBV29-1,CSVPGQDNEKLFF,TGCAGCGTGCCGGGACAGGATAATGAAAAACTGTTTTTT
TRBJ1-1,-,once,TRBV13,CASSSRMNTEAFF,TGTGCCAGCAGCTCCAGGATGAACACTGAAGCTTTCTTT
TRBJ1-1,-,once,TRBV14,CASSPWVTEAFF,TGTGCCAGCAGCCCGTGGGTAACTGAAGCTTTCTTT
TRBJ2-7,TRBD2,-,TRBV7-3,CASSPRLAGGPTEQYF,TGTGCCAGCAGCCCCAGACTAGCGGGAGGACCCACGGAGCAGTACTTC
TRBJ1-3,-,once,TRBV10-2,CASRERGNTIYF,TGCGCCAGCAGGGAGCGTGGAAACACCATATATTTT
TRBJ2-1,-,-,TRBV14,CASSRAGAIYNEQFF,TGTGCCAGCAGCCGGGCAGGGGCCATCTACAATGAGCAGTTCTTC
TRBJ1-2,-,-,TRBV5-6,CASTPGGRGYTF,TGTGCCAGCACCCCGGGAGGGCGCGGCTACACCTTC
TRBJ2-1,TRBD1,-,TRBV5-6,CASSPWDRAYNEQFF,TGTGCCAGCAGCCCCTGGGACAGGGCTTACAATGAGCAGTTCTTC
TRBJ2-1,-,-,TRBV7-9,CASTAGDLTNEQFF,TGTGCCAGCACCGCAGGGGACTTGACTAATGAGCAGTTCTTC
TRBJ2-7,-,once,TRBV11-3,CASSYRAGSSYEQYF,TGTGCCAGCAGCTACCGAGCGGGTAGCTCCTACGAGCAGTACTTC
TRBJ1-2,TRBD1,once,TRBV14,CASSQVLRTGVNGYTF,TGTGCCAGCAGCCAAGTACTCCGGACAGGGGTTAATGGCTACACCTTC
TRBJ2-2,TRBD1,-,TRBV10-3,CAISERDRVAGGELFF,TGTGCCATCAGTGAGCGGGACAGGGTGGCAGGCGGGGAGCTGTTTTTT
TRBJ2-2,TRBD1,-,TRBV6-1,CATRDRGLPGELFF,TGTGCCACCCGGGACAGGGGGCTCCCCGGGGAGCTGTTTTTT
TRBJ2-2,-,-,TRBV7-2,CASSGTAANTGELFF,TGTGCCAGCAGCGGAACAGCGGCGAACACCGGGGAGCTGTTTTTT
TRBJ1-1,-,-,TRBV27,CASSPTGFGNPAFF,TGTGCCAGCAGTCCGACGGGCTTCGGGAATCCTGCTTTCTTT
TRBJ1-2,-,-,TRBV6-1,CASSEGVEYYGYTF,TGTGCCAGCAGTGAAGGGGTAGAATACTATGGCTACACCTTC
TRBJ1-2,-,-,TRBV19,CASTGPLSYGYTF,TGTGCCAGTACGGGGCCTCTAAGCTATGGCTACACCTTC
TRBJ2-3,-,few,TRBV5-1,CATWDRSTDTQYF,TGCGCCACCTGGGACCGGAGCACAGATACGCAGTATTTT
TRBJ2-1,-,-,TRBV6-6,CASSYPPNEQFF,TGTGCCAGCAGTTACCCCCCCAATGAGCAGTTCTTC